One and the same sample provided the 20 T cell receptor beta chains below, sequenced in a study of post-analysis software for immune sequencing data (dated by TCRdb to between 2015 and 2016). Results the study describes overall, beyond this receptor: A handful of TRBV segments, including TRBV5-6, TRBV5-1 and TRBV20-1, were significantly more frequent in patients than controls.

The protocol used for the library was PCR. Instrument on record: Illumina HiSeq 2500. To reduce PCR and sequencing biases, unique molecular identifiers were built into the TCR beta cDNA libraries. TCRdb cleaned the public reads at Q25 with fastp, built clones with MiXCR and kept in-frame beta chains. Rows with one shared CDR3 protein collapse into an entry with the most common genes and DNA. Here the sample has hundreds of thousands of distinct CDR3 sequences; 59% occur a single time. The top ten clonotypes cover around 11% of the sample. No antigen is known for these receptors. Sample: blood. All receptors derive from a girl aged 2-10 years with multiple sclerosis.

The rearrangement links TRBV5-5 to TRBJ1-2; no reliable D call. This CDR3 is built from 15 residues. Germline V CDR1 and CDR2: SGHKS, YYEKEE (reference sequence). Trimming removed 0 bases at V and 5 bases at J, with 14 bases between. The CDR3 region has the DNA TGTGCCAGCAGCTTGGAGGTCAGCATTTTATATGGCTACACCTTC. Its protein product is CASSLEVSILYGYTF.

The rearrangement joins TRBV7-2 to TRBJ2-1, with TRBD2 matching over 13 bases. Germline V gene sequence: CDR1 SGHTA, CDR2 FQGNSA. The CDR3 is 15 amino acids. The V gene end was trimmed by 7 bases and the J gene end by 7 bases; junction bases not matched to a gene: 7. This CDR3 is CASNPETSGRNEQFF. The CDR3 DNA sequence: TGTGCCAGCAACCCTGAGACTAGCGGGAGGAATGAGCAGTTCTTC.

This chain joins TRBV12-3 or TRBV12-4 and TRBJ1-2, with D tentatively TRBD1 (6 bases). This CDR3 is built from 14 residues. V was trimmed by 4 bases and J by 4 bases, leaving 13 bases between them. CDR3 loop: CASSYRVGGYGYTF. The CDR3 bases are TGTGCCAGCAGTTACAGGGTAGGAGGCTATGGCTACACCTTC.

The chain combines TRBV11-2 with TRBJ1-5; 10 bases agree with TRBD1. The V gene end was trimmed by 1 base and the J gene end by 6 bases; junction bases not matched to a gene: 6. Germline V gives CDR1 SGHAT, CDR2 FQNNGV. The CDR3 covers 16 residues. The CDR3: CASSLGGTGVVQPQHF. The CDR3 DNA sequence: TGTGCCAGCAGCTTAGGTGGGACAGGGGTGGTTCAGCCCCAGCATTTT.

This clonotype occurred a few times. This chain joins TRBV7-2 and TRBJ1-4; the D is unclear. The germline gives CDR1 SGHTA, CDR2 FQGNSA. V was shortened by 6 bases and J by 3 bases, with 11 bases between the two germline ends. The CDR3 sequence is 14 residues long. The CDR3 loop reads CASSGTGSNEKLFF. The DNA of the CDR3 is TGTGCCAGCAGTGGCACGGGCTCTAATGAAAAACTGTTTTTT.

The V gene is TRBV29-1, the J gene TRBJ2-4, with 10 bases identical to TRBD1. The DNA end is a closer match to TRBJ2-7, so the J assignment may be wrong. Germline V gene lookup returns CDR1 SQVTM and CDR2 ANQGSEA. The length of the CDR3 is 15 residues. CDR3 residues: CSVESGDRGTYEQYF. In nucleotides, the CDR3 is TGCAGCGTTGAATCGGGGGACAGGGGCACCTACGAGCAGTACTTC.

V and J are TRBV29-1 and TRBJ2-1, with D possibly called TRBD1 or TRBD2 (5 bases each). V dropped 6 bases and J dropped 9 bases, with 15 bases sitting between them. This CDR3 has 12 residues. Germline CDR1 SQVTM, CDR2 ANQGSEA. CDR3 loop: CSVDQGVGEQFF. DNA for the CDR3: TGCAGCGTGGATCAGGGAGTCGGTGAGCAGTTCTTC.

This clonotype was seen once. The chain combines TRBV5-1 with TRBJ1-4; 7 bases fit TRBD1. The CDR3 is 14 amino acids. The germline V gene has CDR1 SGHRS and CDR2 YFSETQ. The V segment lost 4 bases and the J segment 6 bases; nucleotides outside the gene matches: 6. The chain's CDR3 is CASSNRQGDEKLFF. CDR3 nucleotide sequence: TGCGCCAGCAGCAACCGACAGGGAGATGAAAAACTGTTTTTT.

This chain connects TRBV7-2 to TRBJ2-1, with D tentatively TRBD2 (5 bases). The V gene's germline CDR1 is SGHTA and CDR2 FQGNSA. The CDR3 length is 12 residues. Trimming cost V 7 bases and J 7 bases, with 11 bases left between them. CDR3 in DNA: TGTGCCAGCAATCCGGGGAGAAATGAGCAGTTCTTC. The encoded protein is CASNPGRNEQFF.

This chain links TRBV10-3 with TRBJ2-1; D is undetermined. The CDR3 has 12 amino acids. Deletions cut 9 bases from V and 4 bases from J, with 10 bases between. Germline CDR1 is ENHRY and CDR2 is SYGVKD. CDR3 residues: CAIAQTYNEQFF. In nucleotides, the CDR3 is TGTGCCATAGCACAGACTTACAATGAGCAGTTCTTC.

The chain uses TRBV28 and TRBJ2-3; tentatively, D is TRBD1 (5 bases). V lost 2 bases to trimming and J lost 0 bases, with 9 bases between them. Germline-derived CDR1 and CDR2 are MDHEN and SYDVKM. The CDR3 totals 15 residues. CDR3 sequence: CASSLDSHSTDTQYF. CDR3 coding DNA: TGTGCCAGCAGTTTAGACAGCCACAGCACAGATACGCAGTATTTT.

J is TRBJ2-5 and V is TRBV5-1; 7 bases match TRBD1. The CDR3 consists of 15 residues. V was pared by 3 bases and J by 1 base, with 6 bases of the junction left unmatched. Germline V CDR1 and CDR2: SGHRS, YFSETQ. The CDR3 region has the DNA TGCGCCAGCAGCTCCCTCGGGACAGCCCAAGAGACCCAGTACTTC. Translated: CASSSLGTAQETQYF.

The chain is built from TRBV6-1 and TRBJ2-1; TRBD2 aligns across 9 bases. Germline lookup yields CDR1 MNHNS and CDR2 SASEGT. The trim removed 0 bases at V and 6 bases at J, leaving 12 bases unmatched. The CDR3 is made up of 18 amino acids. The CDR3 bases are TGTGCCAGCAGTGAAGCTTTGTTTCTAGCGGGGCCCTTCAATGAGCAGTTCTTC. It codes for CASSEALFLAGPFNEQFF.

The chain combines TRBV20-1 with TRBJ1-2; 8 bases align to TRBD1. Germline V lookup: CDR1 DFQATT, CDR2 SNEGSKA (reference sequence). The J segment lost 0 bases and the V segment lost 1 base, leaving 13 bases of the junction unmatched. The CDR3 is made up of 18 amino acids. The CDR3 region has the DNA TGCAGTGCTAGAGTAGGAGGAGGGACAGGCCAAGCTAACTATGGCTACACCTTC. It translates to CSARVGGGTGQANYGYTF.

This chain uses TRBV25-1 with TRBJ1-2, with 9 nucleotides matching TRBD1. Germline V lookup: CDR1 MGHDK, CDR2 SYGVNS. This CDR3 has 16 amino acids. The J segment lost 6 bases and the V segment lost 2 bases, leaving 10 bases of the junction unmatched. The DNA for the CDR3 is TGTGCCAGCAGTGAAATATCCCTGGACAGGGGAAATGGCTACACCTTC. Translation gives CASSEISLDRGNGYTF.

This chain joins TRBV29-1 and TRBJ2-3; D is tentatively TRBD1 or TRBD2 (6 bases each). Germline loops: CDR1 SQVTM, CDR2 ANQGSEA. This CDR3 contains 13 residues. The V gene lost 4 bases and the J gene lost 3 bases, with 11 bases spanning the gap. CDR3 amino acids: CSVVGGRTDTQYF. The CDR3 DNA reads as TGCAGCGTTGTAGGGGGGAGAACAGATACGCAGTATTTT.

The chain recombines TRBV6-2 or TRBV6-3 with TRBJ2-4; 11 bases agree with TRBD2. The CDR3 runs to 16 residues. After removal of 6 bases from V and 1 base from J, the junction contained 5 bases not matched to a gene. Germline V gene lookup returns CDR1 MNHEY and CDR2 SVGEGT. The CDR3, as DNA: TGTGCCAGCAGACTACTAGCGGGAGATGCCAAAAACATTCAGTACTTC. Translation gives CASRLLAGDAKNIQYF.

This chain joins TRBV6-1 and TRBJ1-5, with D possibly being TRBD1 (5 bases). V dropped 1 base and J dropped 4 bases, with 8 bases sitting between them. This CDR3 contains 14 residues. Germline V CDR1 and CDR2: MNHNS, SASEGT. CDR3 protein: CASSEEGWNQPQHF. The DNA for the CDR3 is TGTGCCAGCAGTGAAGAGGGGTGGAATCAGCCCCAGCATTTT.

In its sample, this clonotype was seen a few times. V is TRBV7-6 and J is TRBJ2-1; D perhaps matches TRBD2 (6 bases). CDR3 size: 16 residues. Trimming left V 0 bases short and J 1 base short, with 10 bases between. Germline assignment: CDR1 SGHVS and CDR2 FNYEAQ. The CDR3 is CASSLAIGGSYNEQFF. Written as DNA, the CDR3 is TGTGCCAGCAGCTTAGCGATTGGGGGGTCCTACAATGAGCAGTTCTTC.

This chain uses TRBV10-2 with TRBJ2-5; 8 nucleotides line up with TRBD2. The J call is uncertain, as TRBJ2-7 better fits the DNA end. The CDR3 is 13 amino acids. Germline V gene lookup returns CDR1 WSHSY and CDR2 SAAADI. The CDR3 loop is CATSGGAPHEQYF. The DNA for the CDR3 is TGCGCCACCTCCGGGGGGGCGCCCCACGAGCAGTACTTC.